This passage covers 8 T cell receptor beta chains from one sample sequenced in a study of blood T cell repertoires in COVID-19. TCRdb keeps only in-frame clones here, not all; method: immunoSEQ multiplex PCR. Among some 150,000 clones listed, roughly 88% were seen once. The sequenced sample consisted of PBMCs or T cells enriched from blood (not recorded which). All receptors come from a woman aged 25 to 39 with acute COVID-19.

The chain combines TRBV7-6 with TRBJ2-5; D unresolved. CDR3 length: 14 residues. Per the germline V gene, CDR1 is SGHVS and CDR2 is FNYEAQ. The V end lost 1 base, the J end lost 2 bases, and 8 bases lay between the germline ends. This chain's CDR3 is CASSLGPSQETQYF. The CDR3 DNA reads TGTGCCAGCAGCTTAGGGCCTTCTCAAGAGACCCAGTACTTC.

The chain has TRBV4-3 and TRBJ2-2, with a weak D call TRBD2 (5 bases). This CDR3 has 16 amino acids. The V gene's germline CDR1 is LGHNA and CDR2 YSLEER. The germline V and J ends were trimmed by 0 bases and 4 bases, with 12 bases remaining between them. CDR3 in DNA: TGCGCCAGCAGCCAAGAGTCCGGGGTGGTCACCGGGGAGCTGTTTTTT. Translation gives CASSQESGVVTGELFF.

The chain joins TRBV9 to TRBJ2-5; 7 bases are shared with TRBD1. J was trimmed by 2 bases and V by 2 bases; bases with no gene match: 3. The CDR3 runs 14 residues. Germline V CDR1 and CDR2: SGDLS, YYNGEE. CDR3 sequence (DNA): TGTGCCAGCAGCGTGGCACAGGGGCAAGAGACCCAGTACTTC. Protein: CASSVAQGQETQYF.

The chain joins TRBV11-2 to TRBJ2-7; D may be TRBD2 (5 bases). CDR1 is SGHAT, CDR2 FQNNGV, per germline. The germline V and J ends were trimmed by 5 bases and 0 bases, with 14 bases remaining between them. This CDR3 contains 15 residues. The CDR3 spells CASSVYSASSYEQYF. Here the CDR3 DNA reads TGTGCCAGCAGCGTCTATAGCGCGAGCTCCTACGAGCAGTACTTC.

V usage is TRBV10-3 and J usage is TRBJ1-2, with TRBD1 matching over 7 bases. V trimming: 7 bases; J trimming: 4 bases; junction bases outside the gene matches: 6. There are 13 residues in the CDR3. The germline CDR1 and CDR2 sequences are ENHRY and SYGVKD. The CDR3 sequence: CAITLTGSYGYTF. CDR3 sequence (DNA): TGTGCCATCACCTTGACAGGGTCCTATGGCTACACCTTC.

The chain recombines TRBV9 with TRBJ1-5; the D gene is possibly TRBD1 (5 bases). Trimming shortened V by 3 bases and J by 3 bases, and 10 bases separated the two germline ends. Germline V lookup: CDR1 SGDLS, CDR2 YYNGEE. The CDR3 extends over 14 amino acids. The CDR3 coding sequence is TGTGCCAGCAGCGAGGGGATTTTCAATCAGCCCCAGCATTTT. Translation gives CASSEGIFNQPQHF.

The chain uses TRBV7-2 and TRBJ2-2, with TRBD2 as a possible D gene (5 bases). V lost 2 bases, J lost 4 bases, and 20 bases lay in between. CDR3 size: 18 residues. The germline gives CDR1 SGHTA, CDR2 FQGNSA. This CDR3 reads CASSLSPSRGLGTGELFF. CDR3 nucleotide sequence: TGTGCCAGCAGCTTATCCCCCAGCCGTGGACTCGGCACCGGGGAGCTGTTTTTT.

The chain uses TRBV28 and TRBJ2-4; D is undetermined. V shed 5 bases and J shed 0 bases, with 14 bases lying between them. The CDR3 runs 16 residues. Germline assignment: CDR1 MDHEN and CDR2 SYDVKM. CDR3 in amino acids: CASSSRYAIAKNIQYF. CDR3 sequence (DNA): TGTGCCAGCAGTAGCCGCTATGCCATAGCCAAAAACATTCAGTACTTC. Using reference TRBV28 and TRBJ2-4 for the parts outside the CDR3, the full variable domain is DVKVTQSSRYLVKRTGEKVFLECVQDMDHENMFWYRQDPGLGLRLIYFSYDVKMKEKGDIPEGYSVSREKKERFSLILESASTNQTSMYLCASSSRYAIAKNIQYFGAGTRLSVL.